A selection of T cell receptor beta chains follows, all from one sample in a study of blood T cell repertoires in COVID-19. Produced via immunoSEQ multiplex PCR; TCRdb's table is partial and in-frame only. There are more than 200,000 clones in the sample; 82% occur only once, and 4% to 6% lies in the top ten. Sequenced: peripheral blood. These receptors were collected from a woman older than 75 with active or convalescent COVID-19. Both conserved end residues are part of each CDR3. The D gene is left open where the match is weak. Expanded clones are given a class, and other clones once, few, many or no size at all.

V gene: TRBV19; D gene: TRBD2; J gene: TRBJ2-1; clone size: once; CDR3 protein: CASSAFRTSGRDNEQFF; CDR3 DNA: TGTGCCAGTAGTGCCTTTAGGACTAGCGGGAGGGACAATGAGCAGTTCTTC
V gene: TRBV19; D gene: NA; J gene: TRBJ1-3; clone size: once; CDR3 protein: CASSRGPRDSGNTIYF; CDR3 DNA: TGTGCCAGTAGTAGAGGCCCTCGCGACTCTGGAAACACCATATATTTT
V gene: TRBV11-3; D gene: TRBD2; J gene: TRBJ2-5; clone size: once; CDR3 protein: CASSPGRGRETQYF; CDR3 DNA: TGTGCCAGCAGCCCAGGGAGGGGACGGGAGACCCAGTACTTC
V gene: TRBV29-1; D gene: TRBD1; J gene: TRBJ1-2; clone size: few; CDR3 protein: CSVGDRGRNGYTF; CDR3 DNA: TGCAGCGTTGGGGACAGGGGGCGAAATGGCTACACCTTC
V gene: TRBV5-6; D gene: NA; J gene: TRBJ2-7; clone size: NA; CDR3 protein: CASSLSASSKVYEQYF; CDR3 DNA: TGTGCCAGCAGCTTGTCAGCTAGCAGTAAAGTCTACGAGCAGTACTTC
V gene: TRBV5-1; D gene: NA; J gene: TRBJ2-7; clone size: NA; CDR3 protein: CASSLFDQGRGEQYF; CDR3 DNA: TGCGCCAGCAGCTTGTTTGACCAGGGTAGAGGCGAGCAGTACTTC
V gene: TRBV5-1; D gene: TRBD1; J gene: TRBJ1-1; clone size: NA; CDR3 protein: CASSLDRDLTEAFF; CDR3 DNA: TGCGCCAGCAGCCTCGACAGGGACCTCACTGAAGCTTTCTTT
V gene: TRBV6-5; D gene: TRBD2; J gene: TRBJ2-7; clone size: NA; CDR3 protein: CASIARASGGYEQYF; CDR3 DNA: TGTGCCAGCATCGCGAGGGCTAGCGGGGGATACGAGCAGTACTTC
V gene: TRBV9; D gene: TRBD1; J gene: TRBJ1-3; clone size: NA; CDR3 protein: CASSARQGMDPGNTIYF; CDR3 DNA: TGTGCCAGCAGCGCAAGACAGGGAATGGATCCTGGAAACACCATATATTTT
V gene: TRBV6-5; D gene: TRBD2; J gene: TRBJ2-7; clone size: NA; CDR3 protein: CASSYGGGGAYEQYF; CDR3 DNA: TGTGCCAGCAGTTACGGCGGGGGGGGCGCCTACGAGCAGTACTTC
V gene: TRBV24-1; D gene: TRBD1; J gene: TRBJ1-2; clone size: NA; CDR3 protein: CATSERTGVSSNYGYTF; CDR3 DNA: TGTGCCACCAGTGAAAGGACAGGGGTGTCTTCAAACTATGGCTACACCTTC
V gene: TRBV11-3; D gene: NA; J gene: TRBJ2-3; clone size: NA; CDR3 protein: CASSPAGGTQYF; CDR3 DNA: TGTGCCAGCAGTCCCGCCGGGGGTACGCAGTATTTT
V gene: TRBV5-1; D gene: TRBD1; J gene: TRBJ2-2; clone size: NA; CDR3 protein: CASSSGQLNTGELFF; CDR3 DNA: TGCGCCAGCAGCTCGGGACAGCTGAACACCGGGGAGCTGTTTTTT
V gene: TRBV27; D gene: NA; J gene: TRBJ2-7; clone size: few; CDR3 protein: CASSLLRDSGHEQYF; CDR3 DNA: TGTGCCAGCAGTTTATTACGGGACTCCGGCCACGAGCAGTACTTC
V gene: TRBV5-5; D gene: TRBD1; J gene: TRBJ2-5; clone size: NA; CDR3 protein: CASMASQGQGETQYF; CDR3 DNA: TGTGCCAGCATGGCGAGCCAAGGACAGGGGGAGACCCAGTACTTC
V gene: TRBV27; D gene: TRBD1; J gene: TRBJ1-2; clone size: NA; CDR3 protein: CASSAGQGKLYGYTF; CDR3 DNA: TGTGCCAGCAGTGCCGGACAGGGAAAATTATATGGCTACACCTTC
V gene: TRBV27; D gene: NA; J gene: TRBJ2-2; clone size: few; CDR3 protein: CASSFSQGRGVGELFF; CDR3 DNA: TGTGCCAGCAGTTTCTCTCAGGGCAGGGGGGTCGGGGAGCTGTTTTTT
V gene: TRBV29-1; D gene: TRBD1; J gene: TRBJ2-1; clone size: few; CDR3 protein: CSAERQGGLGEQFF; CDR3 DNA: TGCAGCGCAGAAAGACAGGGGGGATTGGGCGAGCAGTTCTTC
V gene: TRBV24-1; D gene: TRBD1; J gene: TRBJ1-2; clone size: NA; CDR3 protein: CATSEGQGQGGYTF; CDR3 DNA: TGTGCCACCAGTGAAGGACAGGGGCAGGGTGGCTACACCTTC
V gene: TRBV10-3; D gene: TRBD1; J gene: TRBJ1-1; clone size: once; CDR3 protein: CAISANQGGEGEAFF; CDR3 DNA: TGTGCCATCAGTGCCAATCAGGGGGGCGAGGGGGAAGCTTTCTTT
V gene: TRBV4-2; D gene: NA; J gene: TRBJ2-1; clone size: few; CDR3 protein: CASSQDVGGSYNEQFF; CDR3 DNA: TGTGCCAGCAGCCAAGATGTCGGCGGCTCCTACAATGAGCAGTTCTTC
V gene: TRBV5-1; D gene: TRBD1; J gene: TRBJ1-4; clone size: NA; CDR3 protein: CASSAWDRGQVEKLFF; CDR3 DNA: TGCGCCAGCAGCGCCTGGGACAGGGGGCAGGTTGAAAAACTGTTTTTT
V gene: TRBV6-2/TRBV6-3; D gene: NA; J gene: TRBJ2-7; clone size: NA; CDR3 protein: CASSWLVRNEQYF; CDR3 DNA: TGTGCCAGCAGTTGGCTAGTTCGTAACGAGCAGTACTTC
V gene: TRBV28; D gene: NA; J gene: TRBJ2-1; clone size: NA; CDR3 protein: CASSSLESLHNEQFF; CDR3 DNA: TGTGCCAGCAGTTCTCTAGAATCCCTTCACAATGAGCAGTTCTTC
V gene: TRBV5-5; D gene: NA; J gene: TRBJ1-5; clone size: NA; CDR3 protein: CASSLGPSRGNQPQHF; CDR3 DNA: TGTGCCAGCAGCTTGGGTCCATCCAGGGGCAATCAGCCCCAGCATTTT
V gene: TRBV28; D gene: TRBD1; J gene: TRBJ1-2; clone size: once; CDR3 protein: CASRRYPGQGTTGYTF; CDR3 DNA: TGTGCCAGCAGACGATACCCGGGACAGGGGACGACTGGCTACACCTTC
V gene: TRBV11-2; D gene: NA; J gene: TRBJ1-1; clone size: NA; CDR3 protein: CAAGAPEQGRNEAFF; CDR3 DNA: TGTGCCGCAGGGGCCCCGGAACAGGGTAGGAATGAAGCTTTCTTT
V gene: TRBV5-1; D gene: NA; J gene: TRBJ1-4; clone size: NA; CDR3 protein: CASSLVSVTGNEKLFF; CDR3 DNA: TGCGCCAGCAGCTTGGTGTCGGTCACGGGTAATGAAAAACTGTTTTTT